What follows are 25 T cell receptor beta chains derived from one specimen sequenced in a study of blood T cell repertoires in COVID-19 (dated by TCRdb to about 2020). The library was made by the immunoSEQ multiplex PCR assay. TCRdb's version of the immuneACCESS table is confined to in-frame rearrangements and falls short of the full clone set. An unresolved V gene accounts for under half of the shortfall where checked; the remainder is of unknown origin. For this sample the table gives 300,000 to 500,000 clones, of which over 75% were detected only once. Clones ranked in the top ten supply roughly 2% of the sample. The source material was PBMCs or T cells enriched from blood (not recorded which). The receptors come from a woman aged 40 to 50 with acute COVID-19.

The chain couples TRBV3-1 (or the pseudogene TRBV3-2) to TRBJ1-1, with TRBD1 matching 7 bases. Germline CDR1 and CDR2: LGHDT and YNNKEL (reference sequence). The junction had 6 bases not matched to a gene; V was cut back by 4 bases and J by 1 base. CDR3 length equals 15 residues. The CDR3: CASSPLTGRNTEAFF. The CDR3 DNA is TGTGCCAGCAGCCCACTGACAGGGAGGAACACTGAAGCTTTCTTT.

This chain joins TRBV12-5 and TRBJ1-1; 7 nucleotides line up with TRBD1. V dropped 0 bases and J dropped 5; count of bases not matched to a gene: 6. Germline assignment: CDR1 LGHNT and CDR2 FRNRAP. The CDR3 has 15 residues. CDR3 loop: CASGLVGGAATEAFF. CDR3 DNA sequence: TGTGCTAGTGGTTTGGTAGGGGGCGCGGCTACTGAAGCTTTCTTT.

This clone was counted a single time. This rearrangement joins TRBV13 to TRBJ2-2, with D possibly being TRBD2 (6 bases). CDR3 length: 16 amino acids. Trimming left V 4 bases short and J 5 bases short, with 17 bases between. The V gene's germline CDR1 is PRHDT and CDR2 FYEKMQ (reference sequence). The CDR3 DNA is TGTGCCAGCAGCTCCCGGGGCCCCGGGGGAACCGGGGAGCTGTTTTTT. Amino acids: CASSSRGPGGTGELFF.

This clone appeared a few times. The chain carries TRBV5-1 and TRBJ1-2; D gene unclear. From germline, CDR1 is SGHRS and CDR2 YFSETQ. CDR3 size: 12 residues. Trimming shortened V by 2 bases and J by 8 bases, and 10 bases separated the two germline ends. CDR3 region: CASSLGGRGYTF. The CDR3, as DNA: TGCGCCAGCAGCTTAGGAGGGCGAGGCTACACCTTC.

The chain employs TRBV4-2 and TRBJ2-5; D might be TRBD1 (5 bases). CDR3 length equals 13 residues. V lost 5 bases to trimming and J lost 8 bases, with 15 bases between them. Germline V gives CDR1 LGHNA, CDR2 YNFKEQ. The DNA for the CDR3 is TGTGCCAGCAGCTCGGAACAGGTCGCCACCCAGTACTTC. Its translation: CASSSEQVATQYF.

This chain uses TRBV19 with TRBJ2-7, with 9 bases identical to TRBD1. This CDR3 comprises 15 residues. V trimming: 6 bases; J trimming: 6 bases; junction bases outside the gene matches: 12. Germline CDR1 and CDR2: LNHDA and SQIVND (reference sequence). The CDR3 protein is CASSGYRGRESEQYF. CDR3 sequence (DNA): TGTGCCAGTAGCGGATACAGGGGGCGCGAATCCGAGCAGTACTTC.

The V and J genes are TRBV19 and TRBJ2-3, with TRBD2 identical over 8 bases. Germline assignment: CDR1 LNHDA and CDR2 SQIVND (reference sequence). V lost 5 bases to trimming and J lost 0 bases; unmatched junction nucleotides: 4. The CDR3 has 15 residues. CDR3 loop: CASSETSGSTDTQYF. The CDR3 DNA reads TGTGCCAGTAGTGAAACTAGCGGAAGCACAGATACGCAGTATTTT.

The V call is TRBV3-1 (or the pseudogene TRBV3-2), the J call TRBJ1-1; D is uncertain. V was pared by 1 base and J by 1 base, with 4 bases between. From germline, CDR1 is LGHDT and CDR2 YNNKEL (reference sequence). The CDR3 covers 13 residues. CDR3 region: CASSQVWNTEAFF. The DNA for the CDR3 is TGTGCCAGCAGCCAAGTCTGGAACACTGAAGCTTTCTTT.

The V call is TRBV5-1, the J call TRBJ1-1; TRBD1 matches at 11 bases. The CDR3 totals 16 residues. V gave up 3 bases and J gave up 1 base; unmatched junction bases: 5. Looked up from germline, CDR1 is SGHRS and CDR2 is YFSETQ. The chain's CDR3 is CASSSGQGEGNTEAFF. CDR3 nucleotides: TGCGCCAGCAGCTCGGGACAGGGGGAGGGGAACACTGAAGCTTTCTTT.

The chain uses TRBV19 and TRBJ2-3; a weak D match, TRBD1 (6 bases). The CDR3 totals 13 residues. V shed 6 bases and J shed 6 bases, with 13 bases lying between them. Germline lookup yields CDR1 LNHDA and CDR2 SQIVND (reference sequence). In DNA form, the CDR3 reads TGTGCCAGTAGGGACAGACGACCGGATACGCAGTATTTT. Amino acids: CASRDRRPDTQYF.

The chain employs TRBV4-1 and TRBJ2-5, with D tentatively TRBD2 (6 bases). V was trimmed by 3 bases and J by 4 bases, leaving 12 bases between them. The CDR3 extends over 14 amino acids. The germline V gene encodes CDR1 MGHRA and CDR2 YSYEKL. The DNA of the CDR3 is TGCGCCAGCAGCCAGGGACTGATACGAGAGACCCAGTACTTC. Its translation: CASSQGLIRETQYF.

V and J are TRBV25-1 and TRBJ2-5; D possibly corresponds to TRBD1 (6 bases). Germline-derived CDR1 and CDR2 are MGHDK and SYGVNS. The CDR3 is 13 residues long. The V end lost 8 bases, the J end lost 4 bases, and 14 bases lay between the germline ends. The CDR3 is CASSRGALETQYF. CDR3 nucleotides: TGTGCCAGCTCCAGGGGTGCCCTAGAGACCCAGTACTTC.

V and J are TRBV5-4 and TRBJ2-7, with D possibly being TRBD1 (5 bases). This CDR3 spans 14 amino acids. Trimming shortened V by 3 bases and J by 1 base, and 11 bases separated the two germline ends. Germline CDR1 and CDR2: SGHNT and YYREEE (reference sequence). The CDR3 DNA sequence: TGTGCCAGCAGCTGGGAAAGGGGATCCTACGAGCAGTACTTC. Translating it yields CASSWERGSYEQYF.

The genes are TRBV14 and TRBJ1-6; 9 bases align to TRBD1. Per the germline V gene, CDR1 is SGHDN and CDR2 is FVKESK. J lost 9 bases, V lost 5 bases, and 5 bases had no gene match. This CDR3 comprises 14 residues. In nucleotides, the CDR3 is TGTGCCAGCAGCTCGGGACAGGGTAGTTCACCCCTCCACTTT. It codes for CASSSGQGSSPLHF.

The V and J genes are TRBV6-5 and TRBJ1-2; TRBD1 might be the D (6 bases). Germline loops: CDR1 MNHEY, CDR2 SVGAGI. V was clipped by 5 bases and J by 1 base, with 11 bases between them. The CDR3 has 14 residues. The CDR3 nucleotides are TGTGCCAGCAGTCGGGACACCCGTAACTATGGCTACACCTTC. This codes for CASSRDTRNYGYTF.

This chain joins TRBV6-5 and TRBJ2-7; 10 bases align to TRBD1. V lost 5 bases and J lost 0; bases outside the gene matches: 4. Germline V gene data show CDR1 as MNHEY and CDR2 as SVGAGI. This CDR3 has 15 residues. CDR3 in amino acids: CASSRDRGLSYEQYF. The CDR3 region has the DNA TGTGCCAGCAGTCGGGACAGGGGCCTCTCCTACGAGCAGTACTTC.

The V gene is TRBV29-1, the J gene TRBJ2-1; the match to TRBD2 covers 10 bases. Germline assignment: CDR1 SQVTM and CDR2 ANQGSEA. The ends lost 6 bases at V and 5 bases at J; junction bases unmatched: 10. The CDR3 is 15 residues long. As DNA, the CDR3 is TGCAGCGTAGCCAAACTAGCGGGGTCTCACAATGAGCAGTTCTTC. The encoded protein is CSVAKLAGSHNEQFF.

Turning to this clone: Other DNA sequences within the sample encode an identical CDR3. V is TRBV29-1 and J is TRBJ1-1; no clear D gene. Trimming stripped 3 bases from V and 1 base from J, with 6 bases between. Per germline, CDR1 SQVTM and CDR2 ANQGSEA. The CDR3 totals 12 residues. Here the CDR3 DNA reads TGCAGCGTTGATCCTAGGAACACTGAAGCTTTCTTT. Its protein product is CSVDPRNTEAFF.

The chain employs TRBV27 and TRBJ1-1; D ambiguous. There are 13 residues in the CDR3. Deletions cut 5 bases from V and 3 bases from J, with 10 bases between. Germline loops: CDR1 MNHEY, CDR2 SMNVEV (reference sequence). The CDR3 nucleotides read TGTGCCAGCAGTGCGCGGTCTTACACTGAAGCTTTCTTT. Translating gives CASSARSYTEAFF.

The rearrangement joins TRBV5-1 to TRBJ1-4; tentatively, D is TRBD1 (5 bases). The V gene's germline CDR1 is SGHRS and CDR2 YFSETQ. The CDR3 is 15 amino acids. Trimming took 4 bases from V and 8 from J, leaving 18 bases between them. The CDR3 DNA sequence: TGCGCCAGCAGCCTGGATCCCCCGGGGGGAGAAAAACTGTTTTTT. It yields the protein CASSLDPPGGEKLFF.

This clone was seen a single time. The chain recombines TRBV10-3 with TRBJ2-2; 15 bases are shared with TRBD2. CDR1 and CDR2 from the germline V gene are ENHRY and SYGVKD. The trim removed 7 bases at V and 0 bases at J, leaving 6 bases unmatched. CDR3 length: 18 amino acids. DNA for the CDR3: TGTGCCATCACTCCGGGACTAGCGGGGGGAGCGAACACCGGGGAGCTGTTTTTT. Encoded protein: CAITPGLAGGANTGELFF.

The gene calls are TRBV2 and TRBJ2-4; 8 bases match TRBD1. The J segment lost 6 bases and the V segment lost 5 bases, leaving 12 bases of the junction unmatched. Germline CDR1 reads SNHLY; CDR2 reads FYNNEI. The CDR3 length is 16 residues. The CDR3 sequence is CASSPGQGRGVNIQYF. The CDR3 coding sequence is TGTGCCAGCAGTCCTGGACAGGGAAGAGGTGTAAACATTCAGTACTTC.

The CDR3 is CASRGWYTEAFF. DNA for the CDR3: TGTGCCTCCCGAGGTTGGTACACTGAAGCTTTCTTT. The chain carries TRBV30 and TRBJ1-1; D is ambiguous. Deletions cut 7 bases from V and 3 bases from J, with 12 bases between. This CDR3 is 12 amino acids long. Germline CDR1 GTSNPN, CDR2 SVGIG (reference sequence).

The V and J genes are TRBV3-1 (or the pseudogene TRBV3-2) and TRBJ2-7; 9 nucleotides line up with TRBD2. The CDR3 covers 12 residues. Germline CDR1 is LGHDT and CDR2 is YNNKEL (reference sequence). V lost 8 bases, J lost 5 bases, and 4 bases stayed unmatched. CDR3 coding DNA: TGTGCCAGCGGGACTAGCAGGAACGAGCAGTACTTC. Amino acids: CASGTSRNEQYF.

The chain recombines TRBV12-5 with TRBJ1-1; 7 bases align to TRBD1. CDR1 is LGHNT and CDR2 is FRNRAP in the germline V gene. V dropped 5 bases and J dropped 3; count of bases not matched to a gene: 6. The CDR3 is 14 residues long. The CDR3 sequence: CASGLGTDHTEAFF. The CDR3 nucleotides are TGTGCTAGTGGTCTCGGGACAGACCACACTGAAGCTTTCTTT.